These 25 T cell receptor beta chains were all obtained from the same sample, sequenced in a study of T cell clonality in common variable immunodeficiency. Repertoires were generated with immunoSEQ multiplex PCR, while TCRdb's copy carries only in-frame clones and drops some. The table lists more than 65,000 clones, with no singletons. The specimen sequenced was peripheral blood mononuclear cells. The receptors come from a person aged 18-70 years in good health.

This clone was observed at least ten times. The read ends 3 residues early relative to the CDR3; the germline J gene fills the gap. This chain uses TRBV19 with TRBJ2-2; TRBD2 agrees at 8 bases. Germline-derived CDR1 and CDR2 are LNHDA and SQIVND (reference sequence). CDR3 length: 16 residues. J lost 4 bases, V lost 5 bases, and 9 bases had no gene match. The CDR3 here is CASSYEGGTSTGELFF. Partial CDR3 DNA: TGTGCCAGTAGTTACGAGGGTGGGACTAGCACCGGGGAG.

This clone was seen ten or more times. The CDR3 end lies 3 residues beyond the end of the read and is filled in from the germline J gene. The chain couples TRBV6-2 or TRBV6-3 to TRBJ2-1; weak D call: TRBD2 (6 bases). The ends were cut back, 6 bases at V and 0 bases at J, with 9 bases in the middle. Germline V gives CDR1 MNHEY, CDR2 SVGEGT. The CDR3 is 14 residues long. The part of the CDR3 DNA that was read is TGTGCCAGCAGCCAGCGGGCCTCCTACAATGAG. This sequence encodes CASSQRASYNE. The complete CDR3 sequence is CASSQRASYNEQFF.

This clone was detected many times. The CDR3: CASSTSIGEAYEQYF. Partial CDR3 DNA: TGTGCCAGCAGTACCTCGATAGGGGAAGCTTACGAG. The V gene is TRBV7-9, the J gene TRBJ2-7; possibly TRBD1 for D (5 bases). The read ends 3 residues before the CDR3 terminus; that terminus is restored from the germline J gene. This CDR3 is built from 15 residues. Between the trimmed V and J ends, which lost 6 bases and 4 bases, there was a span of 19 bases. Germline V gene data show CDR1 as SEHNR and CDR2 as FQNEAQ (reference sequence).

This clone was counted ten times or more. The read is 3 residues too short to cover the CDR3 end, so that end is filled in from the germline J gene. The gene calls are TRBV28 and TRBJ2-7; maybe TRBD2 (6 bases). The CDR3 contains 14 residues. V was clipped by 5 bases and J by 3 bases, with 14 bases between them. Germline V gene lookup returns CDR1 MDHEN and CDR2 SYDVKM. CDR3 bases read: TGTGCCAGCAGTCTCCGGGGGAACGACTACGAG. As protein: CASSLRGNDYE. The CDR3 in its entirety is CASSLRGNDYEQYF. Based on the CDR3 plus reference TRBV28 and TRBJ2-7, the full variable domain is DVKVTQSSRYLVKRTGEKVFLECVQDMDHENMFWYRQDPGLGLRLIYFSYDVKMKEKGDIPEGYSVSREKKERFSLILESASTNQTSMYLCASSLRGNDYEQYFGPGTRLTVT.

This clone was seen ten or more times. The read ends 3 residues shy of where the CDR3 ends; the end is completed using the germline J gene. This chain uses TRBV10-3 with TRBJ1-1; 9 positions match TRBD1. V was pared by 3 bases and J by 1 base, with 6 bases of the junction left unmatched. The CDR3 is made up of 16 amino acids. CDR1 ENHRY and CDR2 SYGVKD come from the germline V gene. CDR3 residues: CAISERTGERNTEAFF. The covered CDR3 bases are TGTGCCATCAGTGAAAGGACAGGGGAGAGGAACACTGAA.

This clone was observed at least ten times. Coverage ceases 3 residues before the CDR3 finishes, and the germline J gene fills in the end. The chain couples TRBV5-1 to TRBJ2-1; D may be TRBD2 (7 bases). The CDR3 extends over 17 amino acids. CDR1 SGHRS and CDR2 YFSETQ come from the germline V gene. V shed 1 base and J shed 8 bases, with 22 bases lying between them. The part of the CDR3 DNA that was read is TGCGCCAGCAGCTTGTGGTCCCTACGGGGGGACAACGATGAG. Translation gives CASSLWSLRGDNDE. The whole CDR3 protein reads CASSLWSLRGDNDEQFF.

This clone was counted at least ten times. Read coverage stops 3 residues before the CDR3 terminus; the germline J gene supplies the remainder. V is TRBV19 and J is TRBJ2-1, with 7 nucleotides matching TRBD2. The CDR3 runs to 14 residues. V gave up 7 bases and J gave up 0 bases; unmatched junction bases: 3. Germline assignment: CDR1 LNHDA and CDR2 SQIVND (reference sequence). The part of the CDR3 DNA that was read is TGTGCCAGTAAAGGCGGGAGCTCCTACAATGAG. It codes for CASKGGSSYNE. The full CDR3 sequence reads CASKGGSSYNEQFF.

This clone has ten or more counts. Read data end 3 residues before the CDR3 end; the end is taken from the germline J gene. The gene calls are TRBV5-8 and TRBJ2-1, with 8 bases fitting TRBD1. Germline CDR1 SGHTS, CDR2 YDEGEE. The ends lost 3 bases at V and 5 bases at J; junction bases unmatched: 7. The CDR3 covers 15 residues. The CDR3: CASSYGTGQNNEQFF. The sequenced CDR3 bases are TGTGCCAGCAGCTACGGGACAGGTCAAAACAATGAG.

The sample holds many counts of this clone. The read terminates 3 residues before the CDR3 end, so the remaining end is supplied by the germline J gene. The chain joins TRBV7-8 to TRBJ2-7, with D possibly matching TRBD1 (5 bases). Trimming pared 2 bases from V and 3 bases from J, leaving 14 bases between. Germline-derived CDR1 and CDR2 are SGHVS and FQNEAQ. The CDR3 has 15 amino acids. The CDR3 bases that were read are TGTGCCAGCAGCTTAACTGGCAGGGCGCGCTACGAG. This translates into CASSLTGRARYE. The complete CDR3 reads CASSLTGRARYEQYF.

This clone was observed at least ten times. The CDR3 is cut off 3 residues early in the read; its end comes from the germline J gene. J is TRBJ2-5 and V is TRBV4-1; 9 nucleotides align to TRBD1. The V and J ends lost 5 bases and 0 bases, in that order; junction bases with no gene match: 4. The CDR3 extends over 15 amino acids. Germline V CDR1 and CDR2: MGHRA, YSYEKL. The CDR3 reads CASSGGQGNQETQYF. The part of the CDR3 DNA that was read is TGCGCCAGCAGCGGGGGACAGGGTAACCAAGAGACC.

Ten or more counts support this clone. The CDR3 end falls 3 residues outside the read, so it is completed with the germline J gene. Other DNA sequences from this sample encode an identical CDR3 as well. The chain employs TRBV6-2 or TRBV6-3 and TRBJ2-1; tentative D call: TRBD2 (6 bases). Germline V gene data show CDR1 as MNHEY and CDR2 as SVGEGT. CDR3 length: 14 amino acids. V lost 4 bases and J lost 8, with 15 bases in between. CDR3 bases read: TGTGCCAGCAGTTGGTCTTGGACGGGGGATGAG. Amino acids: CASSWSWTGDE. The whole CDR3 is CASSWSWTGDEQFF.

This clone was seen at least ten times. With the read ending 3 residues before the CDR3 end, the germline J gene is used to fill in that end. The gene calls are TRBV6-2 or TRBV6-3 and TRBJ2-1; D remains ambiguous. Germline V gene lookup returns CDR1 MNHEY and CDR2 SVGEGT. CDR3 size: 13 residues. Trimming left V 6 bases short and J 4 bases short, with 10 bases between. CDR3 residues: CASRSTLYNEQFF. The sequenced CDR3 bases are TGTGCCAGCAGATCGACACTTTACAATGAG.

This clone has ten or more counts. Sequencing ends 3 residues short of the CDR3 end; the germline J gene provides the rest. The J gene is TRBJ2-7, the V gene TRBV20-1; 13 bases fit TRBD2. CDR1 is DFQATT and CDR2 is SNEGSKA in the germline V gene (reference sequence). The V and J ends lost 5 bases and 2 bases, in that order; junction bases with no gene match: 3. The length of the CDR3 is 14 residues. The CDR3 sequence is CSALTSGRTYEQYF. The part of the CDR3 DNA that was read is TGCAGTGCTTTGACTAGCGGGAGGACCTACGAG.

This clone was counted ten times or more. The DNA ends 3 residues before the CDR3 does, and the rest of the CDR3 is filled in from the germline J gene. The chain couples TRBV20-1 to TRBJ2-2, with D maybe TRBD2 (6 bases). V shed 4 bases and J shed 4 bases, with 16 bases lying between them. The CDR3 is 15 amino acids. Germline V CDR1 and CDR2: DFQATT, SNEGSKA (reference sequence). CDR3 bases read: TGCAGTGCTACCCTAGGAGGGACTTCCACCGGGGAG. Its protein is CSATLGGTSTGE. The entire CDR3 sequence reads CSATLGGTSTGELFF.

This clone appeared many times. The read ends 3 residues shy of where the CDR3 ends; the end is completed using the germline J gene. The chain combines TRBV5-6 with TRBJ1-5, with D possibly TRBD1 on 6 matching bases. Trimming took 4 bases from V and 9 from J, leaving 14 bases between them. Germline CDR1 SGHDT, CDR2 YYEEEE. The CDR3 is 13 amino acids. The sequenced CDR3 bases are TGTGCCAGCAGCCAAAACAGGGTTGGGCCC. It translates to CASSQNRVGP. In full, the CDR3 is CASSQNRVGPQHF.

This clone came up many times. The read ends 3 residues before the CDR3 terminus; that terminus is restored from the germline J gene. The rearrangement links TRBV11-2 to TRBJ1-4, with TRBD1 as a possible D gene (5 bases). The V and J ends lost 5 bases and 7 bases respectively, with 14 bases between them. From germline, CDR1 is SGHAT and CDR2 FQNNGV. The CDR3 is made up of 14 amino acids. CDR3 region: CASSGTDTGEKLFF. The part of the CDR3 DNA that was read is TGTGCCAGCAGCGGCACAGACACAGGTGAAAAA.

At least ten counts were recorded for this clone. The observed sequence ends 3 residues before the CDR3 terminus, with the missing tail filled in from the germline J gene. V and J are TRBV20-1 and TRBJ1-1, with TRBD1 identical over 8 bases. The CDR3 spans 19 residues. CDR1 is DFQATT, CDR2 SNEGSKA, per germline (reference sequence). With V trimmed by 5 bases and J by 0 bases, 20 bases remained unmatched. The CDR3 bases that were read are TGCAGTGCTTGGACAGGGATTACCAACCTGACAAAAATGAACACTGAA. It codes for CSAWTGITNLTKMNTE. The complete CDR3 sequence is CSAWTGITNLTKMNTEAFF.

This clone was seen repeatedly, ten times or more. The CDR3 goes on 3 residues after the read ends, and that part is filled in from the germline J gene. The chain recombines TRBV5-4 with TRBJ2-7; TRBD2 is a possible D gene (5 bases). Germline V gives CDR1 SGHNT, CDR2 YYREEE (reference sequence). Trimming took off 1 base at V and 2 bases at J, with 13 bases between the two ends. The CDR3 covers 15 residues. The CDR3 DNA, read in part, is TGTGCCAGCAGCTTGTTCGAGCGGAAAACCTACGAG. The encoded protein is CASSLFERKTYE. From start to end, the CDR3 is CASSLFERKTYEQYF.

This clone has ten or more counts. The CDR3 end is not reached by the read, which stops 3 residues before it; the germline J gene fills it in. The genes are TRBV20-1 and TRBJ1-4, with a tentative D call TRBD1 (5 bases). The ends were cut back, 4 bases at V and 8 bases at J, with 14 bases in the middle. The V gene's germline CDR1 is DFQATT and CDR2 SNEGSKA (reference sequence). This CDR3 has 13 residues. The CDR3 DNA, read in part, is TGCAGTGCTAAACAGGCCCGGCGAGAAAAA. Translating it yields CSAKQARREK. The CDR3, in full, reads CSAKQARREKLFF.

This clone was seen repeatedly, ten times or more. The CDR3 here is CSARDVQVPSYEQYF. The covered CDR3 bases are TGCAGTGCTAGAGATGTACAGGTCCCCTCCTACGAG. V usage is TRBV20-1 and J usage is TRBJ2-7; TRBD1 is a possible D gene (5 bases). The read comes to an end 3 residues before the CDR3 does, leaving the germline J gene to fill in the end. Germline V gives CDR1 DFQATT, CDR2 SNEGSKA (reference sequence). V was trimmed by 0 bases and J by 0 bases, leaving 12 bases between them. This CDR3 region has 15 residues.

This clone was seen only a few times. The observed sequence ends 3 residues before the CDR3 terminus, with the missing tail filled in from the germline J gene. The chain combines TRBV5-3 with TRBJ2-1, with 9 nucleotides matching TRBD1. TRBV5-3 is annotated as an ORF whose role is uncertain. The V and J ends lost 2 bases and 3 bases, in that order; junction bases with no gene match: 6. CDR3 length equals 16 residues. CDR3 DNA (partial): TGTGCCAGAAGCTTCAAACCGGACAGGGGCTACAATGAG. This codes for CARSFKPDRGYNE. The whole CDR3 region reads CARSFKPDRGYNEQFF.

This clone was recorded at least ten times. The CDR3 is cut off 3 residues early in the read; its end comes from the germline J gene. The genes are TRBV7-6 and TRBJ2-7; D not certain. Germline V CDR1 and CDR2: SGHVS, FNYEAQ. The V end was cut by 1 base, the J end by 0 bases, with 16 bases between. The CDR3 spans 17 residues. CDR3 bases read: TGTGCCAGCAGCTTAGATCCCAGTGGCCCCACCTCCTACGAG. As protein: CASSLDPSGPTSYE. The whole CDR3 protein is CASSLDPSGPTSYEQYF.

This clone was found many times. Mismatch with germline at one junction end may stem from a read error. The read is 3 residues too short to cover the CDR3 end, so that end is filled in from the germline J gene. The V gene is TRBV4-2, the J gene TRBJ2-3; 8 nucleotides line up with TRBD2. Germline loops: CDR1 LGHNA, CDR2 YNFKEQ. CDR3 size: 15 residues. CDR3 amino acids: CASSLAGGPTDTQYF. CDR3 DNA, as far as it was read: TGCGCCAGCAGCCTCGCGGGAGGACCCACAGATACG.

This clone has a count of ten or more. The read terminates 3 residues ahead of where the CDR3 ends, so the germline J gene completes it. The V and J genes are TRBV20-1 and TRBJ1-2; D remains ambiguous. Germline CDR1 DFQATT, CDR2 SNEGSKA (reference sequence). The CDR3 has 12 amino acids. V dropped 4 bases and J dropped 5 bases, with 11 bases sitting between them. CDR3 sequence reads: CSAKPRDYGYTF. Incomplete CDR3 DNA: TGCAGTGCTAAACCGCGGGATTATGGC.

This clone was counted many times. The read halts 3 residues ahead of the CDR3 end, with the missing end drawn from the germline J gene. The gene calls are TRBV12-3 or TRBV12-4 and TRBJ2-1; 7 nucleotides match TRBD1. V was clipped by 2 bases and J by 2 bases; unmatched bases: 3. The CDR3 has 15 amino acids. This CDR3 reads CASSLPGTAYNEQFF. The part of the CDR3 DNA that was read is TGTGCCAGCAGTTTACCCGGGACAGCCTACAATGAG.